This TCR beta chain is drawn from a study of beta chain features in type 1 diabetes. General study results and limits: High-TCR-expressing cells could be over-represented by cDNA sequencing. Across all four CD4+ subsets, people with type 1 diabetes showed modestly shorter TCRB CDR3s.

This clone was observed a few times. Its antigen is undetermined. Sorting with CD45RO/CCR7/CD25/CD127/CD95/CD27 yielded naive, central memory, regulatory and stem-like memory CD4+ cells. Since all of the isolated RNA was reverse transcribed, expressed TCRB transcripts were what got sequenced. Average reads for naive, central memory and regulatory T cell samples were some 3.9 million. Sequenced by immunoSEQ multiplex PCR; TCRdb stores in-frame clones only, minus some. In the table there are 300,000 to 450,000 clones, 10% to 15% of which are singletons. Germline V gene lookup returns CDR1 SEHNR and CDR2 FQNEAQ (reference sequence). Deletions cut 2 bases from V and 12 bases from J, with 14 bases between. The CDR3 spans 13 residues.

This receptor was identified in a man in his late teens or twenties in good health. The chain combines TRBV7-9 with TRBJ2-4; D not resolved. Source material: naive CD4+ T cells from blood. CDR3 coding DNA: TGTGCCAGCAGCTTAAATAGTGGAGTTTATCAGTACTTC. It specifies CASSLNSGVYQYF.